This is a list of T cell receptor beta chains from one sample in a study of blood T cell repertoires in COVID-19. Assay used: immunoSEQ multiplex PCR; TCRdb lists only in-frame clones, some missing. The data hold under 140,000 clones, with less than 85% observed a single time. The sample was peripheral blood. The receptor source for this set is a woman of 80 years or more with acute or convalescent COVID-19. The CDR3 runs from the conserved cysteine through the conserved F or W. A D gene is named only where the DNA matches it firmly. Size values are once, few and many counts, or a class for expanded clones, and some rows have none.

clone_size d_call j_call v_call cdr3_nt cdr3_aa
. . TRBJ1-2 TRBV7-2 TGTGCCAGCAGTTCTAACCAGGGGTATGGCTACACCTTC CASSSNQGYGYTF
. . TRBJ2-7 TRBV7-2 TGTGCCAGCAGCTTAGCGAGAAACCTGGACGAGCAGTACTTC CASSLARNLDEQYF
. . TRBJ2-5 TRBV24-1 TGTGCCACCAGTGATTTGGATTCTAGGGAGACCCAGTACTTC CATSDLDSRETQYF
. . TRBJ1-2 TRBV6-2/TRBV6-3 TGTGCCAGCAGTTACGACAGGTATGGCGGCTACACCTTC CASSYDRYGGYTF
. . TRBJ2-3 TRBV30 TGTGCCTGGAGTGTAGGCCGGGGTGGGGATACGCAGTATTTT CAWSVGRGGDTQYF
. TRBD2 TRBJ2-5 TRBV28 TGTGCCAGCAGTCCGGGCTTGGCGCTAGCGGGAGTGCTCCGGTACCAAGAGACCCAGTACTTC CASSPGLALAGVLRYQETQYF
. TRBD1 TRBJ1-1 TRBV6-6 TGTGCCAGCAGTGACAGGGGCGCTGAAGCTTTCTTT CASSDRGAEAFF
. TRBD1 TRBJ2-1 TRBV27 TGTGCCAGCAGTTTATCGGTCACCGGGACAGGGAGGTACAATGAGCAGTTCTTC CASSLSVTGTGRYNEQFF
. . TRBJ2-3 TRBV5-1 TGCGCCAGCAACCTGGGGTGGGTGGAGGGCACAGATACGCAGTATTTT CASNLGWVEGTDTQYF
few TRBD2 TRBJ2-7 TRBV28 TGTGCCAGCACTGGGGGGAGGGGAACCCGCGGTTACGAGCAGTACTTC CASTGGRGTRGYEQYF
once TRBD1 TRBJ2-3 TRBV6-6 TGTGCCAGCAGGAGACAGGGGACTCCAGATACGCAGTATTTT CASRRQGTPDTQYF
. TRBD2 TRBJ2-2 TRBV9 TGTGCCCGCAGCGTACACACTAGCGGGGGGGTGACCGGGGAGCTGTTTTTT CARSVHTSGGVTGELFF
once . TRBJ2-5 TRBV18 TGTGCCAGCTCAGTGGAGGGACAGTTTCAAGAGACCCAGTACTTC CASSVEGQFQETQYF
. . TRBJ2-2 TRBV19 TGTGCCAGTAGTATTTGGGCGGGGCAGGGTGGCACCGGGGAGCTGTTTTTT CASSIWAGQGGTGELFF
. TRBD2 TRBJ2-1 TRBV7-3 TGTGCCAGCAGCCGCGGGTTAGCGGGGGATGAGCAGTTCTTC CASSRGLAGDEQFF
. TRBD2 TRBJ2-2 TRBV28 TGTGCCAGCAGTTCCTCCTCGACTAGCGGGAGGGCCAGGGGGGAGCTGTTTTTT CASSSSSTSGRARGELFF
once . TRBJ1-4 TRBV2 TGTGCCAGCAACGATCTGGGGGCGCAAGAAAAACTGTTTTTT CASNDLGAQEKLFF
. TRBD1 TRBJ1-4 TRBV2 TGTGCCAGCAGTAGACAGGGTGATGAAAAACTGTTTTTT CASSRQGDEKLFF
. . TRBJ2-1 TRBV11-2 TGTGCCAGCAGCTTAGATCCGAGGAGGAATGAGCAGTTCTTC CASSLDPRRNEQFF
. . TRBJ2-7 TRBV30 TGTGCCTGGAGGAGGAGGGGTCCCTACGAGCAGTACTTC CAWRRRGPYEQYF
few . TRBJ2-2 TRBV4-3 TGCGCCAGCAGCCAATCCAACGAAGGACCGGGAAACGCCGGGGAGCTGTTTTTT CASSQSNEGPGNAGELFF
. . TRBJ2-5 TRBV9 TGTGCCAGCAGCGGAGGGTGGGGGACCCAGTACTTC CASSGGWGTQYF
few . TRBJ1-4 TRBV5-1 TGCGCCAGCAGCGTCGGACAGTTTGCAACTAATGAAAAACTGTTTTTT CASSVGQFATNEKLFF
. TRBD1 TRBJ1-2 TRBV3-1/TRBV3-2 TGTGCCAGCAGCCAGGGACAGCTCTATGGCTACACCTTC CASSQGQLYGYTF
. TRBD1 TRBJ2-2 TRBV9 TGTGCCAGCAGCCTCAGGACAGGGTTCGGGGAGCTGTTTTTT CASSLRTGFGELFF
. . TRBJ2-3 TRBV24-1 TGTGCCACCAGTGATTTGCGGTCAGGGAATATATCAGATACGCAGTATTTT CATSDLRSGNISDTQYF
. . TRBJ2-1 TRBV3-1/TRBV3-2 TGTGCCAGCAGCCCAGACAGGACTCTCAATGAGCAGTTCTTC CASSPDRTLNEQFF
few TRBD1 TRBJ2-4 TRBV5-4 TGTGCCAGCAGCTTGGCCTGGGCAGGGGGCGCGGAAAACATTCAGTACTTC CASSLAWAGGAENIQYF
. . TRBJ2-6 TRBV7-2 TGTGCCAGCAGCACAGGGAGCTCTGGGGCCAACGTCCTGACTTTC CASSTGSSGANVLTF
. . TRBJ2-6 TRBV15 TGTGCCACCAGCAGACGGGGCTCTGGGGCCAACGTCCTGACTTTC CATSRRGSGANVLTF
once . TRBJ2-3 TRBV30 TGTGCCTGGAGTGGGTCGCGCCTTCGCAGGGATACGCAGTATTTT CAWSGSRLRRDTQYF
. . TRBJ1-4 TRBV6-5 TGTGCCAGCCGGGGAAAACGGACGACTAATGAAAAACTGTTTTTT CASRGKRTTNEKLFF
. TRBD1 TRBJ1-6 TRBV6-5 TGTGCCAGCAGGATTAGCCGGACAGGAACTGGAGGCCTCCACTTT CASRISRTGTGGLHF
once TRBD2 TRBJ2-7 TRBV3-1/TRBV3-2 TGTGCCAGCAGCCAAGGACTAGCACGCGAGCAGTACTTC CASSQGLAREQYF
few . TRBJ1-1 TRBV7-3 TGTGCCAGCAGCCAATCCCACGCTAGCACTGAAGCTTTCTTT CASSQSHASTEAFF
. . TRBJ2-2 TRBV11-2 TGTGCCAGCAGCTTAGAGGGGCGCGGGGAGCTGTTTTTT CASSLEGRGELFF
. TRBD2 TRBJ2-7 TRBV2 TGTGCCAGCAGTGAATCGAGCGGGGGGCCTCTACTTTACGAGCAGTACTTC CASSESSGGPLLYEQYF
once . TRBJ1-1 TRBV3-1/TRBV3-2 TGTGCCAGCAGCCAGTTGTTGACGGGCGGCGGGGCTGAAGCTTTCTTT CASSQLLTGGGAEAFF
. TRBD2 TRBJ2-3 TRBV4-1 TGCGCCAGCAGCCCGGGGACTAGCCCCACAGATACGCAGTATTTT CASSPGTSPTDTQYF
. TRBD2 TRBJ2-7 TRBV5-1 TGCGCCAGCAGCTTGAATCTAGCGGGAAACGAGCAGTACTTC CASSLNLAGNEQYF
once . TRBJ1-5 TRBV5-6 TGTGCCAGCAGCACCAGGGGCCGGAGTGAGCCCCAGCATTTT CASSTRGRSEPQHF
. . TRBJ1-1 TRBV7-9 TGTGCCAGCAGCTCGGACAGCTGGAACACTGAAGCTTTCTTT CASSSDSWNTEAFF
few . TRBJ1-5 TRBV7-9 TGTGCCAGCAGCACGCAGGGCAATCAGCCCCAGCATTTT CASSTQGNQPQHF
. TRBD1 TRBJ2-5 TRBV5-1 TGCGCCAGCAGAGGGGGCCAGGGGCCCCAAGAGACCCAGTACTTC CASRGGQGPQETQYF
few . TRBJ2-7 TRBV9 TGTGCCAGCAGCGTAAGCTCAGGGCCCGAGCAGTACTTC CASSVSSGPEQYF
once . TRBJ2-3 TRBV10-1 TGCGCCAGCAGTGGAACTGGGTCAGGGGATACGCAGTATTTT CASSGTGSGDTQYF
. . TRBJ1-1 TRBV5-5 TGTGCCAGCAGCCTTGGGGGCATGAACACTGAAGCTTTCTTT CASSLGGMNTEAFF
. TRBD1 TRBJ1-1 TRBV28 TGTGCCAGCAGGCCGGACAGGGCGGGGACTGAAGCTTTCTTT CASRPDRAGTEAFF
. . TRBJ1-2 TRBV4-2 TGTGCCAGCAGCCAAGATCGTACAACTAACTATGGCTACACCTTC CASSQDRTTNYGYTF